These 32 T cell receptor beta chains were all obtained from the same sample, sequenced in a study of blood T cell repertoires in COVID-19. Produced via immunoSEQ multiplex PCR; TCRdb's table is partial and in-frame only. The repertoire includes about 110,000 clones, approximately 70% of them detected once, and 1.5% to 2% sits in the top ten. The sample taken for sequencing was peripheral blood. The receptors originated from a woman aged 40 to 49 with acute or convalescent COVID-19.

This chain links TRBV5-1 with TRBJ1-3; 7 bases match TRBD1. Per the germline V gene, CDR1 is SGHRS and CDR2 is YFSETQ. This CDR3 comprises 15 residues. V was pared by 3 bases and J by 4 bases, with 7 bases of the junction left unmatched. The CDR3 is CASSSDRASGNTIYF. CDR3 nucleotides: TGCGCCAGCAGCTCCGACAGGGCTAGCGGAAACACCATATATTTT.

This clone has just a few counts. This sequence joins TRBV4-1 and TRBJ1-5, with 9 bases identical to TRBD1. This CDR3 spans 18 amino acids. The germline gives CDR1 MGHRA, CDR2 YSYEKL. After removal of 2 bases from V and 5 bases from J, the junction contained 13 bases not matched to a gene. This chain's CDR3 is CASSQPVGGQGVYQPQHF. CDR3 DNA: TGCGCCAGCAGCCAACCAGTCGGGGGACAGGGCGTTTATCAGCCCCAGCATTTT.

The gene calls are TRBV11-3 and TRBJ2-1; TRBD1 matches 8 bases. Germline V gene data show CDR1 as SGHNT and CDR2 as YENEEA. The length of the CDR3 is 16 residues. V trimming: 5 bases; J trimming: 5 bases; junction bases outside the gene matches: 11. CDR3 DNA: TGTGCCAGCAGCCGTATGGTGACAGGGGTCGACAATGAGCAGTTCTTC. Protein: CASSRMVTGVDNEQFF. The variable domain in full, completed from reference TRBV11-3 and TRBJ2-1, reads EAGVVQSPRYKIIEKKQPVAFWCNPISGHNTLYWYLQNLGQGPELLIRYENEEAVDDSQLPKDRFSAERLKGVDSTLKIQPAELGDSAVYLCASSRMVTGVDNEQFFGPGTRLTVL.

J is TRBJ1-2 and V is TRBV21-1; the table names TRBD1, a call not compared with the DNA. TRBV21-1 is shown as a pseudogene. This CDR3 is built from 15 residues. The CDR3 here is CASSGDRGTNYGYTF. In nucleotides, the CDR3 is TGTGCCAGCAGCGGCGACAGGGGCACTAACTATGGCTACACCTTC.

The chain couples TRBV7-2 to TRBJ1-1; D unresolved. The V gene's germline CDR1 is SGHTA and CDR2 FQGNSA. CDR3 length: 13 residues. The V gene lost 5 bases and the J gene lost 1 base, with 8 bases spanning the gap. The CDR3 coding sequence is TGTGCCAGCAGCATCCGGGAGAACACTGAAGCTTTCTTT. Translated, it gives CASSIRENTEAFF.

The rearrangement uses TRBV5-6 and TRBJ2-7, with 8 positions matching TRBD1. Per germline, CDR1 SGHDT and CDR2 YYEEEE. V lost 4 bases and J lost 3; bases outside the gene matches: 9. This CDR3 is built from 15 residues. The CDR3 region has the DNA TGTGCCAGCAGCGGGGGGAGGACAGGGAGCTACGAGCAGTACTTC. It translates to CASSGGRTGSYEQYF.

The V call is TRBV27, the J call TRBJ2-7; 9 nucleotides agree with TRBD1. With 9 bases clipped from V and 7 bases from J, the junction kept 10 bases outside the gene matches. This CDR3 is 13 amino acids long. Germline V gene data show CDR1 as MNHEY and CDR2 as SMNVEV (reference sequence). The CDR3 protein is CARTDRGEKEQYF. DNA for the CDR3: TGTGCCAGGACGGACAGGGGAGAGAAAGAGCAGTACTTC.

This chain joins TRBV28 and TRBJ1-3; 7 bases fit TRBD1. The germline V gene encodes CDR1 MDHEN and CDR2 SYDVKM. V lost 6 bases to trimming and J lost 7 bases; unmatched junction nucleotides: 6. CDR3 length: 13 amino acids. In nucleotides, the CDR3 is TGTGCCAGCAGAATAACAGGGGTGAACACCATATATTTT. It codes for CASRITGVNTIYF.

The CDR3 is CASSLDSLAKNIQYF. CDR3 bases: TGTGCCAGCAGCTTAGATTCGTTGGCCAAAAACATTCAGTACTTC. The V and J genes are TRBV11-2 and TRBJ2-4; D not certain. In germline, CDR1 is SGHAT, CDR2 FQNNGV. Trimming shortened V by 0 bases and J by 1 base, and 7 bases separated the two germline ends. This CDR3 region has 15 residues.

The chain couples TRBV7-2 to TRBJ2-3, with 10 bases matching TRBD2. Germline CDR1 SGHTA, CDR2 FQGNSA. The CDR3 is 17 residues long. The V and J ends lost 2 bases and 1 base, in that order; junction bases with no gene match: 6. Here the CDR3 reads CASSLRRLAGGTDTQYF. In DNA, the CDR3 is TGTGCCAGCAGCTTAAGGCGCCTAGCGGGGGGCACAGATACGCAGTATTTT.

The chain recombines TRBV5-4 with TRBJ2-6; 7 bases match TRBD2. The CDR3 is 18 residues long. The V segment lost 4 bases and the J segment 1 base; nucleotides outside the gene matches: 11. The V gene's germline CDR1 is SGHNT and CDR2 YYREEE (reference sequence). The DNA for the CDR3 is TGTGCCAGCAGCCCTGGGGAGGGACTGGTATCTGGGGCCAACGTCCTGACTTTC. Translating gives CASSPGEGLVSGANVLTF.

The chain employs TRBV27 and TRBJ2-7; TRBD1 aligns across 10 bases. The CDR3 covers 16 residues. The germline CDR1 and CDR2 sequences are MNHEY and SMNVEV (reference sequence). V gave up 2 bases and J gave up 1 base; unmatched junction bases: 5. CDR3 sequence (DNA): TGTGCCAGCAGTTTAGGACCGGGACAGGGGTCCTACGAGCAGTACTTC. It translates to CASSLGPGQGSYEQYF.

The rearrangement uses TRBV19 and TRBJ2-1; 12 positions match TRBD2. Germline V gives CDR1 LNHDA, CDR2 SQIVND (reference sequence). J gave up 10 bases and V 2 bases, and 3 bases lay outside the gene matches. The CDR3 extends over 14 amino acids. The CDR3 is CASSISLAGGEQFF. In DNA form, the CDR3 reads TGTGCCAGTAGTATATCGCTAGCGGGAGGGGAGCAGTTCTTC.

The gene calls are TRBV2 and TRBJ1-2, with 8 bases aligning to TRBD1. Germline lookup yields CDR1 SNHLY and CDR2 FYNNEI. V lost 6 bases and J lost 6; bases outside the gene matches: 9. CDR3 length: 14 residues. This chain's CDR3 is CASRLQGARNGYTF. In DNA, the CDR3 is TGTGCCAGCAGGCTCCAGGGGGCTCGAAATGGCTACACCTTC.

This clone was counted only a few times. The chain combines TRBV19 with TRBJ1-2; D uncertain. The CDR3 has 11 amino acids. The germline V gene encodes CDR1 LNHDA and CDR2 SQIVND (reference sequence). The germline V and J ends were trimmed by 0 bases and 10 bases, with 6 bases remaining between them. The CDR3 DNA sequence: TGTGCCAGTAGTATAGATCGGGACTACACCTTC. As protein: CASSIDRDYTF.

The CDR3 coding sequence is TGTGCCGCCAAGGCGGGGCTGAACACTGAAGCTTTCTTT. Residues: CAAKAGLNTEAFF. The chain uses TRBV10-3 and TRBJ1-1; D might be TRBD1 (5 bases). CDR1 ENHRY and CDR2 SYGVKD come from the germline V gene. CDR3 length equals 13 residues. The ends were cut back, 11 bases at V and 0 bases at J, with 13 bases in the middle.

This clone was found a few times. V usage is TRBV7-3 and J usage is TRBJ2-1; a possible D gene is TRBD1 (6 bases). This CDR3 has 13 residues. Germline V gives CDR1 SGHTA, CDR2 FQGTGA. Trimming left V 1 base short and J 5 bases short, with 6 bases between. CDR3 residues: CASSLKGDNEQFF. As DNA, the CDR3 is TGTGCCAGCAGCTTAAAGGGGGACAATGAGCAGTTCTTC.

The V and J genes are TRBV6-5 and TRBJ2-7, with a tentative D call TRBD1 (6 bases). In germline, CDR1 is MNHEY, CDR2 SVGAGI. Trimming shortened V by 4 bases and J by 3 bases, and 16 bases separated the two germline ends. The CDR3 has 15 amino acids. The CDR3 spells CASSSPGQFVYEQYF. In DNA, the CDR3 is TGTGCCAGCAGTTCCCCAGGACAGTTTGTCTACGAGCAGTACTTC.

This clone has just one count. V gene TRBV19 combines with J gene TRBJ1-1, with D unresolved. V was trimmed by 6 bases and J by 0 bases, leaving 11 bases between them. This CDR3 has 14 residues. CDR1 and CDR2 from the germline V gene are LNHDA and SQIVND (reference sequence). CDR3 sequence (DNA): TGTGCCAGTAGGTACGTACAGATGAACACTGAAGCTTTCTTT. It encodes CASRYVQMNTEAFF.

The chain combines TRBV15 with TRBJ1-5; possible D gene TRBD1, 5 bases. CDR3 size: 13 residues. Germline CDR1 and CDR2: LNHNV and YYDKDF (reference sequence). V lost 3 bases and J 7 bases, leaving 10 bases between the germline ends. CDR3 loop: CATSSSRVQPQHF. For the CDR3, the DNA is TGTGCCACCAGCAGCTCCAGGGTACAGCCCCAGCATTTT.

The chain couples TRBV9 to TRBJ2-3; 10 bases are a match to TRBD1. V gave up 4 bases and J gave up 0 bases; unmatched junction bases: 5. Germline V gene data show CDR1 as SGDLS and CDR2 as YYNGEE. This CDR3 contains 16 residues. CDR3 amino acids: CASSIRTGGSTDTQYF. The CDR3 DNA is TGTGCCAGCAGCATAAGGACAGGGGGGAGCACAGATACGCAGTATTTT.

This clone has just a few counts. The chain uses TRBV6-4 and TRBJ2-2, with D possibly TRBD1 on 6 matching bases. In germline, CDR1 is MRHNA, CDR2 SNTAGT. The CDR3 length is 15 residues. V was pared by 0 bases and J by 4 bases, with 9 bases between. CDR3 nucleotides: TGTGCCAGCAGTGACTCCGTGGGGGCCACCGGGGAGCTGTTTTTT. Encoded protein: CASSDSVGATGELFF.

The chain couples TRBV10-2 to TRBJ2-5, with 10 bases matching TRBD2. V lost 6 bases to trimming and J lost 2 bases; unmatched junction nucleotides: 6. CDR1 WSHSY and CDR2 SAAADI come from the germline V gene. The CDR3 sequence is 15 residues long. CDR3 in DNA: TGCGCCAGCAGAATAGCGGGGGGTAGTCAAGAGACCCAGTACTTC. Translating gives CASRIAGGSQETQYF.

J is TRBJ2-5 and V is TRBV29-1, with D possibly matching TRBD2 (5 bases). CDR3 length equals 13 residues. Germline-derived CDR1 and CDR2 are SQVTM and ANQGSEA. V was pared by 5 bases and J by 1 base, with 11 bases between. The CDR3 is CSVSLAGQETQYF. The CDR3 bases are TGCAGCGTTAGCTTGGCGGGCCAAGAGACCCAGTACTTC.

This chain joins TRBV6-6 and TRBJ1-1; the D is unclear. CDR1 is MNHNY, CDR2 SVGAGI, per germline (reference sequence). V gave up 6 bases and J gave up 6 bases, with 8 bases separating them. The CDR3 is 11 amino acids. CDR3 protein: CASSLASEAFF. The CDR3 region has the DNA TGTGCCAGCAGCCTAGCTTCTGAAGCTTTCTTT.

The chain links TRBV2 to TRBJ1-2, with D tentatively TRBD1 (6 bases). The V end was cut by 1 base, the J end by 3 bases, with 9 bases between. This CDR3 region has 14 residues. Germline loops: CDR1 SNHLY, CDR2 FYNNEI. CDR3 loop: CASSEDRADYGYTF. The CDR3 DNA reads as TGTGCCAGCAGTGAAGACAGGGCCGACTATGGCTACACCTTC.

The CDR3 reads CAISDPEAVRSNQPQHF. The DNA for the CDR3 is TGTGCCATCAGTGATCCTGAGGCCGTGAGAAGCAATCAGCCCCAGCATTTT. This chain links TRBV10-3 with TRBJ1-5; D ambiguous. Trimming pared 3 bases from V and 1 base from J, leaving 16 bases between. Germline V gene lookup returns CDR1 ENHRY and CDR2 SYGVKD. This CDR3 spans 17 amino acids.

J is TRBJ1-2 and V is TRBV7-4; D ambiguous. In germline, CDR1 is SGHVT, CDR2 SQSDAQ. The V gene lost 3 bases and the J gene lost 0 bases, with 8 bases spanning the gap. The CDR3 runs 14 residues. In nucleotides, the CDR3 is TGTGCCAGCAGCTTGACTGGTGCTAACTATGGCTACACCTTC. Translated, it gives CASSLTGANYGYTF. Complete variable domain (other parts from reference TRBV7-4 and TRBJ1-2): GAGVSQSPRYKVAKRGRDVALRCDSISGHVTLYWYRQTLGQGSEVLTYSQSDAQRDKSGRPSGRFSAERPERSVSTLKIQRTEQGDSAVYLCASSLTGANYGYTFGSGTRLTVV.

V usage is TRBV7-9 and J usage is TRBJ2-3; 9 bases map to TRBD1. The CDR3 sequence is 16 residues long. Germline V gives CDR1 SEHNR, CDR2 FQNEAQ (reference sequence). J lost 3 bases, V lost 1 base, and 5 bases had no gene match. CDR3 amino acids: CASSLGRTGETDTQYF. CDR3 bases: TGTGCCAGCAGCTTAGGACGGACAGGGGAAACAGATACGCAGTATTTT.

This clone was seen a handful of times. The chain carries TRBV5-8 and TRBJ1-4; TRBD1 agrees at 7 bases. With V trimmed by 2 bases and J by 7 bases, 11 bases remained unmatched. Germline V gives CDR1 SGHTS, CDR2 YDEGEE. The CDR3 is made up of 16 amino acids. CDR3 sequence reads: CASSLSRQGQIEKLFF. CDR3 nucleotide sequence: TGTGCCAGCAGCTTATCCCGACAGGGCCAAATTGAAAAACTGTTTTTT.

The chain joins TRBV6-5 to TRBJ2-1; D is undetermined. Per the germline V gene, CDR1 is MNHEY and CDR2 is SVGAGI. The CDR3 length is 14 residues. V lost 5 bases to trimming and J lost 6 bases, with 14 bases between them. CDR3 sequence (DNA): TGTGCCAGCAGTCTAGAAGCTGGGTTCAATGAGCAGTTCTTC. Its protein is CASSLEAGFNEQFF.

This clone showed up just once. This sequence joins TRBV7-9 and TRBJ2-3, with 9 nucleotides matching TRBD1. J lost 3 bases, V lost 4 bases, and 11 bases had no gene match. The CDR3 extends over 17 amino acids. Per the germline V gene, CDR1 is SEHNR and CDR2 is FQNEAQ (reference sequence). The CDR3 is CASSSTGTGRSTDTQYF. DNA for the CDR3: TGTGCCAGCAGCTCCACCGGGACAGGGCGATCGACAGATACGCAGTATTTT.